Listed here is a single T cell receptor beta chain. This sample was included in a study of T cells in Graves' hyperthyroidism and ophthalmopathy. Trimming removed 0 bases from V and 4 bases from J; junction bases left unmatched: 2. This CDR3 region has 13 residues. The germline gives CDR1 DFQATT, CDR2 SNEGSKA (reference sequence). Researchers amplified the TCR beta CDR3 regions from RNA transcripts. The TCR CDR3 first-round RT-PCR relied on the HTBI primer set. TCRdb ran MiXCR on the multiplex PCR reads and lists one entry per CDR3 protein. The table shows about 350,000 distinct CDR3 sequences, with over 11% occurring only once.

This receptor was identified in a woman aged 25 to 39 with Graves' hyperthyroidism. Sequencing was performed on blood. The chain links TRBV20-1 to TRBJ1-2; 7 bases align to TRBD1. In DNA, the CDR3 is TGCAGTGCTAGAGACGGGACAGTCTATGGCTACACCTTC. The encoded protein is CSARDGTVYGYTF.